This T cell receptor (beta chain) was captured in a study of tumor-infiltrating lymphocytes in primary liver carcinoma. Whole-study results and caveats: No more than about 8-24% of top clones could be seen in all five tumor regions.

Per germline, CDR1 PRHDT and CDR2 FYEKMQ (reference sequence). The CDR3 extends over 14 amino acids. V was clipped by 5 bases and J by 4 bases; unmatched bases: 8. Synthesis of TCR beta cDNA was carried out from around 500 ng total RNA with a constant-region primer. ARM-PCR was slightly modified, and three nested multiplex PCR rounds with it gave rise to the TCR beta libraries. Forward primers for TRBV1-TRBV30 and a C-beta reverse primer served the first two PCR rounds, at about 10 cycles each. TCRdb used MiXCR to reprocess the multiplex PCR reads, holding one entry per CDR3 protein. The table shows 90,000 to 140,000 distinct CDR3 sequences, with roughly 80% occurring only once. Between about 18 and 33 mg of unsorted bulk tissue served as the source from which RNA and DNA were co-extracted. Concerning this clonotype: The target antigen is unknown.

The sample taken for sequencing was liver tumor tissue from sampling region 3. Subset defined: tumor region T3, left-lateral pole. This chain uses TRBV13 with TRBJ2-7; 7 bases fit TRBD1. This receptor was identified in a man between 40 and 49 years old with primary liver carcinoma and hepatitis B virus infection. CDR3 coding DNA: TGTGCCAGCAGCCCGCGGACAGGATCATACGAGCAGTACTTC. As protein: CASSPRTGSYEQYF.